One and the same sample provided the 25 T cell receptor beta chains below, sequenced in a study of Graves' ophthalmopathy and Graves' hyperthyroidism (dated by TCRdb to about 2018). The listed sequencing device is Illumina HiSeq 2000. TCR beta CDR3 regions were amplified from RNA transcripts for repertoire sequencing. HTBI primers and the Qiagen OneStep RT-PCR kit were used in a first-round RT-PCR, which was followed by a second-round multiplex PCR, size selection and purification. The public sequencing data were trimmed at Q25 with fastp and processed into clonotypes with MiXCR by TCRdb, which kept only in-frame beta chains. When rows share a CDR3 protein, they turn into one entry using the most common DNA and genes. Across this sample there are 220,000 or so distinct CDR3 sequences, with approximately 21% seen only once. The ten most abundant clones make up under 55% of the sample. The sequencing sample was made of peripheral blood. The receptors originated from a woman in her 50s with Graves' ophthalmopathy. Donor details come from another sample of the same person, matched by shared clones.

This clonotype was picked up many times. The chain carries TRBV4-2 and TRBJ2-5; 12 bases map to TRBD2. Losses at the gene ends were 0 bases for V and 1 base for J; bases not matched to a gene: 3. The CDR3 runs to 17 residues. Germline lookup yields CDR1 LGHNA and CDR2 YNFKEQ. CDR3 sequence (DNA): TGTGCCAGCAGCCAAGAAACTAGCGGGAGGAGCCAAGAGACCCAGTACTTC. Its protein is CASSQETSGRSQETQYF.

The rearrangement joins TRBV30 to TRBJ2-7; 12 nucleotides match TRBD2. V lost 5 bases and J lost 2; bases outside the gene matches: 4. The CDR3 is 14 residues long. Germline CDR1 GTSNPN, CDR2 SVGIG (reference sequence). For the CDR3, the DNA is TGTGCCTGGCAACTAGCGGGAGGCCCCTACGAGCAGTACTTC. Translation: CAWQLAGGPYEQYF. Combining the CDR3 with reference TRBV30 and TRBJ2-7 gives the whole variable domain SQTIHQWPATLVQPVGSPLSLECTVEGTSNPNLYWYRQAAGRGLQLLFYSVGIGQISSEVPQNLSASRPQDRQFILSSKKLLLSDSGFYLCAWQLAGGPYEQYFGPGTRLTVT.

The V call is TRBV30, the J call TRBJ2-7; TRBD2 matches at 11 bases. This CDR3 comprises 15 residues. Losses at the gene ends were 0 bases for V and 7 bases for J; bases not matched to a gene: 8. In germline, CDR1 is GTSNPN, CDR2 SVGIG (reference sequence). Written as DNA, the CDR3 is TGTGCCTGGAGTGTAATCCTAGCGGGAGGCGTTGAGCAGTACTTC. Protein sequence: CAWSVILAGGVEQYF.

About this clonotype itself: The junction differs from germline at one of its ends, possibly a read error. The chain is built from TRBV5-1 and TRBJ1-1, with D unclear. The CDR3 consists of 13 residues. The germline CDR1 and CDR2 sequences are SGHRS and YFSETQ. The DNA for the CDR3 is TGCGCCAGCGGCTTACAGATGAACACTGAAGCTTTCTTT. The encoded protein is CASGLQMNTEAFF.

This clonotype was observed at least ten times. The chain couples TRBV12-3 or TRBV12-4 to TRBJ1-3; D is undetermined. This CDR3 has 14 amino acids. Trimming stripped 3 bases from V and 8 bases from J, with 14 bases between. CDR3 loop: CASSFARDVDTIYF. DNA of the CDR3: TGTGCCAGCAGTTTCGCCCGCGACGTGGACACCATATATTTT.

This clonotype showed up just a few times. This chain joins TRBV5-1 and TRBJ1-1; TRBD1 matches at 8 bases. CDR3 size: 16 residues. CDR1 is SGHRS and CDR2 is YFSETQ in the germline V gene. Trimming cost V 4 bases and J 1 base; bases outside gene matches: 9. CDR3 residues: CASSLRTGWGNTEAFF. CDR3 sequence (DNA): TGCGCCAGCAGCCTCCGGACAGGGTGGGGGAACACTGAAGCTTTCTTT.

This clonotype appeared many times. The rearrangement uses TRBV20-1 and TRBJ2-7; the match to TRBD1 covers 11 bases. J gave up 7 bases and V 3 bases, and 8 bases lay outside the gene matches. Per the germline V gene, CDR1 is DFQATT and CDR2 is SNEGSKA (reference sequence). This CDR3 is built from 14 residues. CDR3 nucleotide sequence: TGCAGTGCTAGGGGACAGGGGGGTTTGGAAGAGCAGTACTTC. Amino acid sequence: CSARGQGGLEEQYF.

This clonotype was recorded at least ten times. This chain uses TRBV27 with TRBJ2-5; TRBD2 agrees at 9 bases. Germline V gene sequence: CDR1 MNHEY, CDR2 SMNVEV (reference sequence). This CDR3 comprises 15 residues. V lost 4 bases to trimming and J lost 5 bases; unmatched junction nucleotides: 8. CDR3 in amino acids: CASSSWREGRETQYF. The CDR3 DNA sequence: TGTGCCAGCAGTTCGTGGCGGGAGGGCCGCGAGACCCAGTACTTC.

This clonotype has at least ten counts. The CDR3: CASSSRPGQGSGTEAFF. The CDR3 nucleotides read TGTGCCAGCAGCTCAAGGCCGGGACAGGGGTCCGGCACTGAAGCTTTCTTT. V is TRBV7-8 and J is TRBJ1-1; 10 bases fit TRBD1. The V gene's germline CDR1 is SGHVS and CDR2 FQNEAQ. This CDR3 is 17 amino acids long. The trim removed 4 bases at V and 4 bases at J, leaving 12 bases unmatched.

This clonotype has only a few counts. The CDR3 loop is CASSAPGGTIYF. CDR3 nucleotides: TGTGCCAGCAGCGCCCCGGGTGGCACCATATATTTT. The J gene is TRBJ1-3, the V gene TRBV9; D is ambiguous. The CDR3 contains 12 residues. CDR1 and CDR2 (germline): SGDLS, YYNGEE. V lost 3 bases, J lost 9 bases, and 10 bases lay in between.

This clonotype appeared many times. The CDR3 is CASSFRPQHF. CDR3 in DNA: TGTGCCAGCAGCTTCAGGCCCCAGCATTTT. The chain is built from TRBV7-3 and TRBJ1-5; the D is unclear. CDR3 length: 10 amino acids. Germline loops: CDR1 SGHTA, CDR2 FQGTGA. The V end was cut by 3 bases, the J end by 9 bases, with 3 bases between.

This clonotype showed up just once. A much larger clone differs by one base, so this may be a read error. The chain uses TRBV20-1 and TRBJ2-5; TRBD2 agrees at 10 bases. After removal of 3 bases from V and 7 bases from J, the junction contained 14 bases not matched to a gene. The germline V gene encodes CDR1 DFQATT and CDR2 SNEGSKA (reference sequence). This CDR3 region has 16 residues. This CDR3 reads CSASGLAVTPTRTQYF. For the CDR3, the DNA is TGCAGTGCTAGCGGACTAGCGGTAACCCCAACGCGGACCCAGTACTTC.

This clonotype was counted ten times or more. The chain has TRBV24-1 and TRBJ1-2; D may be TRBD1 (6 bases). Looked up from germline, CDR1 is KGHDR and CDR2 is SFDVKD. The CDR3 extends over 12 amino acids. Trimming removed 9 bases at V and 7 bases at J, with 14 bases between. The CDR3 sequence: CATSRGAGGYTF. CDR3 DNA sequence: TGTGCCACCTCGAGGGGGGCTGGTGGCTACACCTTC.

At least ten counts were recorded for this clonotype. The chain has TRBV29-1 and TRBJ1-1; D not resolved. Trimming pared 3 bases from V and 3 bases from J, leaving 5 bases between. The CDR3 covers 11 residues. Germline V CDR1 and CDR2: SQVTM, ANQGSEA. The CDR3 sequence is CSVEGYTEAFF. In DNA, the CDR3 is TGCAGCGTTGAGGGCTACACTGAAGCTTTCTTT.

At least ten counts were recorded for this clonotype. This sequence joins TRBV6-1 and TRBJ2-7; tentatively, D is TRBD2 (6 bases). V was trimmed by 3 bases and J by 1 base, leaving 10 bases between them. This CDR3 is 14 amino acids long. From germline, CDR1 is MNHNS and CDR2 SASEGT. The CDR3 reads CASSEVGRSYEQYF. The DNA of the CDR3 is TGTGCCAGCAGTGAGGTAGGGAGGTCCTACGAGCAGTACTTC.

This clonotype has at least ten counts. The rearrangement uses TRBV28 and TRBJ2-4, with D perhaps matching TRBD2 (6 bases). V lost 5 bases to trimming and J lost 4 bases, with 18 bases between them. CDR1 is MDHEN, CDR2 SYDVKM, per germline. The CDR3 runs to 16 residues. CDR3 in amino acids: CASSQTRAGIKNIQYF. The CDR3 DNA sequence: TGTGCCAGCAGTCAAACTCGTGCGGGAATTAAAAACATTCAGTACTTC.

This clonotype was detected a few times. The chain couples TRBV18 to TRBJ2-5, with D hard to call. Per the germline V gene, CDR1 is KGHSH and CDR2 is LQKENI. V was shortened by 0 bases and J by 5 bases, with 10 bases between the two germline ends. This CDR3 region has 14 residues. The CDR3 loop reads CASSPPGRRETQYF. CDR3 DNA: TGTGCCAGCTCACCACCGGGCAGAAGGGAGACCCAGTACTTC. Looking up the rest from reference TRBV18 and TRBJ2-5 gives the full variable domain: NAGVMQNPRHLVRRRGQEARLRCSPMKGHSHVYWYRQLPEEGLKFMVYLQKENIIDESGMPKERFSAEFPKEGPSILRIQQVVRGDSAAYFCASSPPGRRETQYFGPGTRLLVL.

The chain employs TRBV11-1 and TRBJ1-3; TRBD1 agrees at 10 bases. The trim removed 5 bases at V and 1 base at J, leaving 5 bases unmatched. The CDR3 has 16 amino acids. Germline CDR1 reads SGHAT; CDR2 reads FQDESV (reference sequence). As DNA, the CDR3 is TGTGCCAGCAGCGATGGACAGGGGGTTTCTGGAAACACCATATATTTT. Protein: CASSDGQGVSGNTIYF.

Only a few counts were recorded for this clonotype. The V and J genes are TRBV2 and TRBJ1-3, with D uncertain. V lost 1 base, J lost 9 bases, and 10 bases lay in between. Looked up from germline, CDR1 is SNHLY and CDR2 is FYNNEI. The CDR3 has 13 amino acids. The CDR3 sequence: CASSEDRATTIYF. In nucleotides, the CDR3 is TGTGCCAGCAGTGAAGACAGAGCAACCACCATATATTTT.

This chain connects TRBV27 to TRBJ2-4; TRBD1 is a possible D gene (5 bases). CDR3 length: 15 residues. Per germline, CDR1 MNHEY and CDR2 SMNVEV (reference sequence). Trimming pared 4 bases from V and 0 bases from J, leaving 10 bases between. CDR3 sequence reads: CASSSGHVAKNIQYF. Here the CDR3 DNA reads TGTGCCAGCAGTTCAGGACACGTAGCCAAAAACATTCAGTACTTC.

The V and J genes are TRBV9 and TRBJ2-2, with D perhaps matching TRBD2 (6 bases). V was cut by 7 bases and J by 8 bases, with 18 bases left in between. CDR3 length: 14 amino acids. Per the germline V gene, CDR1 is SGDLS and CDR2 is YYNGEE. The CDR3 nucleotides read TGTGCCAGCGGACGGGGAGGCGGTTCAGGGGAGCTGTTTTTT. This gives the protein CASGRGGGSGELFF.

This clonotype showed up many times. This chain connects TRBV2 to TRBJ2-7, with 8 bases aligning to TRBD2. Germline CDR1 and CDR2: SNHLY and FYNNEI. Trimming cost V 1 base and J 6 bases; bases outside gene matches: 5. This CDR3 has 14 amino acids. The CDR3 bases are TGTGCCAGCAGTGAAGTCGCGGGAGGTACCGAGCAGTACTTC. Translating gives CASSEVAGGTEQYF. Supplemented by reference TRBV2 and TRBJ2-7, the full variable domain reads EPEVTQTPSHQVTQMGQEVILRCVPISNHLYFYWYRQILGQKVEFLVSFYNNEISEKSEIFDDQFSVERPDGSNFTLKIRSTKLEDSAMYFCASSEVAGGTEQYFGPGTRLTVT.

This clonotype occurred many times. This chain joins TRBV2 and TRBJ1-1, with D possibly matching TRBD1 (5 bases). The CDR3 is 14 amino acids. Germline V CDR1 and CDR2: SNHLY, FYNNEI. V was pared by 2 bases and J by 3 bases, with 10 bases between. The CDR3 protein is CASSEWGGDTEAFF. DNA of the CDR3: TGTGCCAGCAGTGAATGGGGCGGCGACACTGAAGCTTTCTTT.

At least ten counts were recorded for this clonotype. The V gene is TRBV7-6, the J gene TRBJ2-5; TRBD1 agrees at 7 bases. The CDR3 has 17 amino acids. With 5 bases clipped from V and 5 bases from J, the junction kept 17 bases outside the gene matches. Per germline, CDR1 SGHVS and CDR2 FNYEAQ. The CDR3 region has the DNA TGTGCCAGCAGCCCAGTCTACATGGGCAGGGGGTCGGAGACCCAGTACTTC. Its translation: CASSPVYMGRGSETQYF.

This clonotype has ten or more counts. The chain employs TRBV6-5 and TRBJ1-6; 8 bases are a match to TRBD1. The CDR3 sequence is 14 residues long. Germline CDR1 is MNHEY and CDR2 is SVGAGI. The junction had 6 bases not matched to a gene; V was cut back by 8 bases and J by 6 bases. CDR3 loop: CASGYRGFNSPLHF. The CDR3 DNA follows: TGTGCCAGCGGGTACAGGGGGTTTAATTCACCCCTCCACTTT.